The 11 T cell receptor beta chains below were found in one sample sequenced in a study of PD-1 blockade in classical Hodgkin lymphoma. Data came from immunoSEQ multiplex PCR; TCRdb stores just in-frame clones and leaves some out. The data hold about 47,000 clones, with around 91% observed a single time. Stated time point: cycle 4 day 1 (C4D1), after less than 7 weeks of nivolumab. Every patient experienced relapse after autologous stem cell transplantation, and brentuximab vedotin exposure varied. The source material was peripheral blood mononuclear cells (PBMCs), sampled before the fourth cycle of nivolumab. All receptors derive from a human donor with classical Hodgkin lymphoma.

The chain has TRBV2 and TRBJ1-3; 7 positions agree with TRBD1. J lost 6 bases, V lost 8 bases, and 10 bases had no gene match. CDR3 length equals 14 residues. Germline loops: CDR1 SNHLY, CDR2 FYNNEI. The CDR3 DNA is TGTGCCAGCGGTCGACAGGGTCCTTCAAACACCATATATTTT. The encoded protein is CASGRQGPSNTIYF.

The rearrangement links TRBV27 to TRBJ1-3; 9 bases are shared with TRBD1. The CDR3 spans 15 residues. V dropped 4 bases and J dropped 8; count of bases not matched to a gene: 9. Germline-derived CDR1 and CDR2 are MNHEY and SMNVEV (reference sequence). This chain's CDR3 is CASSSPWTGEDTIYF. CDR3 in DNA: TGTGCCAGCAGTTCCCCTTGGACAGGGGAGGACACCATATATTTT.

This clone is categorized as medium-sized. The chain carries TRBV9 and TRBJ1-4; 9 bases are shared with TRBD1. Trimming took 3 bases from V and 7 from J; bases not matched to a gene: 10. CDR1 is SGDLS, CDR2 YYNGEE, per germline. This CDR3 is built from 16 residues. Written as DNA, the CDR3 is TGTGCCAGCAGCGAGCTACAACAGGGGGCCGGTGAAAAACTGTTTTTT. This codes for CASSELQQGAGEKLFF.

The rearrangement joins TRBV27 to TRBJ2-7; TRBD1 or TRBD2 may be the D gene (5 bases each). V lost 7 bases and J 3 bases, leaving 13 bases between the germline ends. The CDR3 is 13 amino acids. Germline V gene sequence: CDR1 MNHEY, CDR2 SMNVEV (reference sequence). This chain's CDR3 is CASIGGVFYEQYF. Written as DNA, the CDR3 is TGTGCCAGCATTGGGGGAGTCTTCTACGAGCAGTACTTC.

The chain combines TRBV6-5 with TRBJ2-7; 9 bases are shared with TRBD2. CDR3 length: 14 residues. J gave up 1 base and V 6 bases, and 4 bases lay outside the gene matches. Germline CDR1 MNHEY, CDR2 SVGAGI. CDR3 nucleotides: TGTGCCAGCAGACGACTAGCGGCATCCTACGAGCAGTACTTC. Protein: CASRRLAASYEQYF.

V gene TRBV27 combines with J gene TRBJ2-5, with 7 bases matching TRBD1. The last part of the DNA fits TRBJ2-7 better; the J call may be wrong. Germline assignment: CDR1 MNHEY and CDR2 SMNVEV (reference sequence). This CDR3 is built from 16 residues. The CDR3 coding sequence is TGTGCCAGCAGTACGTACACAAGGGGGCTGACCTACGAGCAGTACTTC. Protein: CASSTYTRGLTYEQYF.

The chain carries TRBV27 and TRBJ2-1, with TRBD1 as a possible D gene (7 bases). The CDR3 totals 14 residues. Germline CDR1 and CDR2: MNHEY and SMNVEV (reference sequence). With 3 bases removed from V and 8 bases from J, the gap between germline ends came to 14 bases. The CDR3 DNA is TGTGCCAGCAGTTTCAGGGGGGCTTTTGATGAGCAGTTCTTC. Residues: CASSFRGAFDEQFF.

The CDR3 coding sequence is TGTGCCAGCAGTGAATCGGGGGGCGAGCAGTACTTC. Protein sequence: CASSESGGEQYF. This chain links TRBV2 with TRBJ2-7, with TRBD2 identical over 7 bases. Germline V CDR1 and CDR2: SNHLY, FYNNEI. The CDR3 consists of 12 residues. J lost 6 bases, V lost 2 bases, and 1 base had no gene match.

V is TRBV5-1 and J is TRBJ2-2, with TRBD1 identical over 10 bases. V lost 3 bases and J lost 5; bases outside the gene matches: 10. This CDR3 is built from 17 residues. Germline V gene sequence: CDR1 SGHRS, CDR2 YFSETQ. CDR3 sequence: CASSSSIAGQGTGELFF. The CDR3 DNA sequence: TGCGCCAGCAGCTCTTCGATAGCGGGACAGGGGACCGGGGAGCTGTTTTTT.

The chain employs TRBV18 and TRBJ1-3; 10 nucleotides match TRBD1. V shed 3 bases and J 4 bases; nucleotides not matched to a gene: 3. The CDR3 consists of 15 residues. Germline V gene sequence: CDR1 KGHSH, CDR2 LQKENI. CDR3 nucleotides: TGTGCCAGCTCACCTGACAGGGGGCACGGAAACACCATATATTTT. This sequence encodes CASSPDRGHGNTIYF.

The V gene is TRBV19, the J gene TRBJ2-1; D not resolved. Germline CDR1 LNHDA, CDR2 SQIVND (reference sequence). This CDR3 contains 16 residues. The V end was cut by 3 bases, the J end by 0 bases, with 12 bases between. The CDR3 sequence: CASSIGQVSSYNEQFF. The CDR3 coding sequence is TGTGCCAGTAGTATTGGGCAGGTGAGCTCCTACAATGAGCAGTTCTTC.